This T cell receptor (beta chain) was captured by sequencing in a study of CD8 T cells in Susac syndrome. Turning to the study itself: The Susac syndrome patients were therapy-naive, on corticosteroids, or on intravenous immunoglobulin alone at blood draw.

Whole-study results and caveats: When the CD4+ T cell repertoires of patients with Susac syndrome were examined, they did not show any clonal expansion.

Negative isolation was applied to CD8+ and CD4+ T cells, and FACS enrichment was applied to TEMRA cells. V was cut by 0 bases and J by 5 bases, with 12 bases left in between. This CDR3 spans 15 amino acids. Germline assignment: CDR1 LGHNA and CDR2 YSLEER. The RNA input was roughly 0.45 to 1 ug, and it was reverse transcribed with random hexamers. It was immunoSEQ multiplex PCR that amplified TCR beta CDR3 across 54 Vbeta and 13 Jbeta. MiXCR was run by TCRdb on the immunoSEQ multiplex PCR reads, yielding one entry per CDR3 protein. This sample yields about 150,000 distinct CDR3 sequences, of which approximately 95% are seen a single time; 0.16% belongs to the top ten. Note on this clonotype: Its antigen is currently unknown.

The source of this sequence is a human donor with Susac syndrome. Specimen: CD4+ T cells from PBMCs. The chain has TRBV4-3 and TRBJ2-3, with TRBD2 as a possible D gene (6 bases). The CDR3 nucleotides are TGCGCCAGCAGCCAAGAGAGGCGGGGAGGAGATACGCAGTATTTT. Its protein product is CASSQERRGGDTQYF.